This TCR beta chain was recovered during a study of cytomegalovirus exposure and HLA in healthy donors. Study results and caveats: Researchers reported from a later analysis that most CMV-associated TCR beta chains appeared HLA-restricted. In a later analysis, parvovirus B19, influenza, CMV and Epstein-Barr virus appeared linked to several top co-occurrence clusters.

The PCR ran on 60 Vbeta and 13 Jbeta primers. Only in-frame clones appear in the TCRdb table, and some are missing; sequencing was by immunoSEQ multiplex PCR. The table includes about 160,000 clones, roughly 79% detected once. About this clone: What it binds is not known.

The sample was PBMCs. The source of this sequence is a man aged 40-49 years in good health and CMV-seronegative.

CDR3 protein: CASSFGLAGDEQYV. The CDR3 coding sequence is TGTGCCAGCAGCTTCGGACTAGCGGGAGACGAGCAGTACGTC. V is TRBV5-6 and J is TRBJ2-7; TRBD2 aligns across 13 bases. CDR1 is SGHDT and CDR2 is YYEEEE in the germline V gene. Trimming removed 2 bases from V and 5 bases from J; junction bases left unmatched: 1. This CDR3 comprises 14 residues.